This TCR beta chain was captured in a study of shared clonotypes between healthy human individuals. A note on this clone: The antigen is unknown.

Deep-level assay runs were performed. Here immunoSEQ multiplex PCR was the method, and the copy in TCRdb shows in-frame clones only, minus some. This table holds about 2.4 million clones, roughly 93% found once. Study observations and caveats: Clonotype sharing levels among donors were expected to vary with sequencing depth.

With 0 bases removed from V and 5 bases from J, the gap between germline ends came to 8 bases. This CDR3 has 14 residues. CDR1 and CDR2 from the germline V gene are SGHRS and YFSETQ. The gene calls are TRBV5-1 and TRBJ1-4; D unclear. The sequencing sample was made of naive CD4+ T cells from PBMCs. Subset given: CD45RA+ positively selected. This clonotype originated in a man in his late teens or twenties in good health. Some clones in this sample may be carry-over from other donors' samples. DNA for the CDR3: TGCGCCAGCAGCTTGGTTCCGGGAAATGAAAAACTGTTTTTT. It codes for CASSLVPGNEKLFF.